Below, 21 T cell receptor beta chains from the same sample are listed, as sequenced in a study of blood T cell repertoires in COVID-19. The assay was immunoSEQ multiplex PCR, and TCRdb's table has in-frame clones only and misses some. The data contain 150,000 to 200,000 clones, around nine tenths of them singletons. The sequencing input was PBMCs or T cells enriched from blood (not recorded which). The receptor source for this set is a woman in her late teens or twenties who had recovered from COVID-19.

The V call is TRBV29-1, the J call TRBJ2-3; 7 positions match TRBD2. The CDR3 is 13 residues long. The V and J ends lost 4 bases and 0 bases, in that order; junction bases with no gene match: 1. Germline V gene sequence: CDR1 SQVTM, CDR2 ANQGSEA. CDR3 loop: CSVGRGSTDTQYF. The CDR3 region has the DNA TGCAGCGTTGGGCGGGGGAGCACAGATACGCAGTATTTT.

This sequence joins TRBV5-3 and TRBJ1-4; D call uncertain. TRBV5-3 is placed among ORFs of uncertain function. The length of the CDR3 is 18 residues. The V gene lost 2 bases and the J gene lost 5 bases, with 22 bases spanning the gap. Here the CDR3 reads CARSLCKAREARNEKLFF. The CDR3 DNA reads as TGTGCCAGAAGCTTATGTAAGGCCCGGGAAGCAAGAAATGAAAAACTGTTTTTT.

This clone was detected only a few times. V gene TRBV9 combines with J gene TRBJ2-7; D is possibly TRBD1 (5 bases). V lost 3 bases and J 5 bases, leaving 9 bases between the germline ends. There are 12 residues in the CDR3. The germline CDR1 and CDR2 sequences are SGDLS and YYNGEE. As DNA, the CDR3 is TGTGCCAGCAGCGGACAGTTCAACGAGCAGTACTTC. It is translated as CASSGQFNEQYF.

This clone was recorded only once. J is TRBJ2-7 and V is TRBV7-9; the D is unclear. Germline values: CDR1 SEHNR, CDR2 FQNEAQ (reference sequence). The CDR3 is 16 residues long. V lost 1 base, J lost 0 bases, and 13 bases lay in between. The CDR3, as DNA: TGTGCCAGCAGCTTAGTTTTAAGCCCCTTCTCCTACGAGCAGTACTTC. It is translated as CASSLVLSPFSYEQYF.

The chain joins TRBV7-3 to TRBJ2-7, with 9 nucleotides matching TRBD2. The CDR3 loop spans 14 amino acids. Germline V gene sequence: CDR1 SGHTA, CDR2 FQGTGA. With V trimmed by 0 bases and J by 4 bases, 1 base remained unmatched. DNA for the CDR3: TGTGCCAGCAGCTTAACTAGCGGGAGTTACGAGCAGTACTTC. This encodes CASSLTSGSYEQYF.

The chain recombines TRBV19 with TRBJ1-1; D might be TRBD1 (5 bases). Germline assignment: CDR1 LNHDA and CDR2 SQIVND (reference sequence). The germline V and J ends were trimmed by 10 bases and 3 bases, with 21 bases remaining between them. The CDR3 contains 15 residues. The CDR3 coding sequence is TGTGCCACCAGTCGGGGGATCAGACCCTACACTGAAGCTTTCTTT. It is translated as CATSRGIRPYTEAFF.

The gene calls are TRBV24-1 and TRBJ2-2, with unresolved D. There are 13 residues in the CDR3. In germline, CDR1 is KGHDR, CDR2 SFDVKD. V lost 5 bases, J lost 2 bases, and 5 bases lay in between. The CDR3 region has the DNA TGTGCCACCAGTGCCTTTAACACCGGGGAGCTGTTTTTT. Protein sequence: CATSAFNTGELFF.

About this clone itself: The limits of the CDR3 on the DNA are not certain, so only TCRdb's listed CDR3 is given. The rearrangement uses TRBV12-3 or TRBV12-4 and TRBJ2-3; TRBD2 reflects the table's D call only, with no check against the DNA. The CDR3 totals 12 residues, both ends included. CDR3 region: CASRVGGGTRYF.

Points on this clone: The junction shows a germline mismatch at one end, possibly a read error. This sequence joins TRBV27 and TRBJ2-1; 10 nucleotides match TRBD2. CDR1 MNHEY and CDR2 SMNVEV come from the germline V gene (reference sequence). CDR3 size: 13 residues. CDR3 region: CAGSGRATYEQFF. In DNA form, the CDR3 reads TGTGCCGGCAGCGGGAGGGCCACCTATGAGCAGTTCTTC.

The chain joins TRBV18 to TRBJ2-5; D ambiguous. V was cut by 3 bases and J by 0 bases, with 2 bases left in between. CDR3 length: 12 residues. Per the germline V gene, CDR1 is KGHSH and CDR2 is LQKENI. The CDR3 spells CASSPNQETQYF. CDR3 coding DNA: TGTGCCAGCTCACCCAACCAAGAGACCCAGTACTTC. The whole variable domain, remainder taken from reference TRBV18 and TRBJ2-5, is NAGVMQNPRHLVRRRGQEARLRCSPMKGHSHVYWYRQLPEEGLKFMVYLQKENIIDESGMPKERFSAEFPKEGPSILRIQQVVRGDSAAYFCASSPNQETQYFGPGTRLLVL.

V is TRBV19 and J is TRBJ1-5; D is undetermined. This CDR3 has 15 amino acids. The V and J ends lost 6 bases and 4 bases respectively, with 16 bases between them. CDR1 and CDR2 (germline): LNHDA, SQIVND (reference sequence). CDR3 nucleotides: TGTGCCAGTAGCCTCTCCGACACGGTTAATCAGCCCCAGCATTTT. Translating it yields CASSLSDTVNQPQHF.

This clone has only a few counts. The J gene is TRBJ2-3, the V gene TRBV5-4; perhaps TRBD2 as D (5 bases). Germline-derived CDR1 and CDR2 are SGHNT and YYREEE (reference sequence). Trimming pared 3 bases from V and 3 bases from J, leaving 8 bases between. This CDR3 is built from 13 residues. The CDR3 nucleotides read TGTGCCAGCAGCTCCGGACTTACAGATACGCAGTATTTT. Translation: CASSSGLTDTQYF.

The J gene is TRBJ1-4, the V gene TRBV5-1; D not resolved. V lost 0 bases and J 0 bases, leaving 6 bases between the germline ends. The length of the CDR3 is 15 residues. Germline lookup yields CDR1 SGHRS and CDR2 YFSETQ. For the CDR3, the DNA is TGCGCCAGCAGCTTGGAACGGGCAACTAATGAAAAACTGTTTTTT. Its protein product is CASSLERATNEKLFF.

The chain combines TRBV27 with TRBJ2-7, with a possible D match to TRBD2 (7 bases). The germline V and J ends were trimmed by 8 bases and 3 bases, with 20 bases remaining between them. This CDR3 region has 15 residues. Germline V gene data show CDR1 as MNHEY and CDR2 as SMNVEV (reference sequence). CDR3 loop: CASVGGGTQDYEQYF. DNA of the CDR3: TGTGCCAGCGTAGGGGGAGGGACACAAGACTACGAGCAGTACTTC.

The chain joins TRBV28 to TRBJ2-2, with D tentatively TRBD2 (5 bases). The CDR3 runs 15 residues. Germline CDR1 is MDHEN and CDR2 is SYDVKM. V lost 5 bases to trimming and J lost 0 bases, with 10 bases between them. The CDR3 loop is CASSRARANTGELFF. CDR3 DNA: TGTGCCAGCAGTCGGGCGAGGGCGAACACCGGGGAGCTGTTTTTT.

This clone was observed once. V gene TRBV28 combines with J gene TRBJ1-2; maybe TRBD1 (6 bases). Trimming removed 7 bases at V and 3 bases at J, with 15 bases between. The CDR3 runs 14 residues. Germline CDR1 and CDR2: MDHEN and SYDVKM. The CDR3 sequence: CASTVTGPHYGYTF. CDR3 nucleotide sequence: TGTGCCAGCACCGTCACAGGGCCCCACTATGGCTACACCTTC.

The gene calls are TRBV21-1 and TRBJ2-1; whether TRBD1, the table's D call, matches the DNA was not checked. TRBV21-1 has pseudogene status. CDR3 length: 13 amino acids. The CDR3 DNA sequence: TGTGCCAGACTCCGGGACAGCTACAATGAGCAGTTCTTC. It encodes CARLRDSYNEQFF.

The chain combines TRBV29-1 with TRBJ2-5; no clear D. CDR3 length: 10 residues. CDR1 is SQVTM, CDR2 ANQGSEA, per germline. Trimming pared 6 bases from V and 1 base from J, leaving 3 bases between. The CDR3 coding sequence is TGCAGCGTCAGCCAAGAGACCCAGTACTTC. This sequence encodes CSVSQETQYF.

The chain carries TRBV28 and TRBJ1-6; tentative D call: TRBD1 (6 bases). The CDR3 has 14 amino acids. Per germline, CDR1 MDHEN and CDR2 SYDVKM. The ends were cut back, 3 bases at V and 7 bases at J, with 10 bases in the middle. CDR3 loop: CASSFGTRNSPLHF. The CDR3 DNA reads TGTGCCAGCAGTTTCGGGACAAGGAATTCACCCCTCCACTTT.

This clone was picked up a small number of times. The chain couples TRBV14 to TRBJ1-5; 7 positions match TRBD1. V was clipped by 3 bases and J by 6 bases; unmatched bases: 11. This CDR3 is built from 16 residues. Germline assignment: CDR1 SGHDN and CDR2 FVKESK. CDR3 bases: TGTGCCAGCAGCCAGACAGAGGGGGCATCGGGTCAGCCCCAGCATTTT. It translates to CASSQTEGASGQPQHF. Complete variable domain (other parts from reference TRBV14 and TRBJ1-5): EAGVTQFPSHSVIEKGQTVTLRCDPISGHDNLYWYRRVMGKEIKFLLHFVKESKQDESGMPNNRFLAERTGGTYSTLKVQPAELEDSGVYFCASSQTEGASGQPQHFGDGTRLSIL.

This clone occurred once. The chain carries TRBV5-4 and TRBJ2-4, with TRBD1 identical over 8 bases. This CDR3 is built from 18 residues. V trimming: 4 bases; J trimming: 0 bases; junction bases outside the gene matches: 12. The germline V gene encodes CDR1 SGHNT and CDR2 YYREEE (reference sequence). CDR3 loop: CASSQDRGETLAKNIQYF. Written as DNA, the CDR3 is TGTGCCAGCAGCCAAGACAGGGGTGAAACATTAGCCAAAAACATTCAGTACTTC. Together with reference TRBV5-4 and TRBJ2-4, the CDR3 gives the full variable domain: ETGVTQSPTHLIKTRGQQVTLRCSSQSGHNTVSWYQQALGQGPQFIFQYYREEENGRGNFPPRFSGLQFPNYSSELNVNALELDDSALYLCASSQDRGETLAKNIQYFGAGTRLSVL.